This is a list of T cell receptor beta chains from one sample in a study of cytomegalovirus exposure and HLA in healthy donors. TCRdb's copy holds only in-frame clones and misses some; the assay was immunoSEQ multiplex PCR. There are hundreds of thousands of clones in the sample; just over 75% occur only once, and roughly 2.5% lies in the top ten. The specimen was PBMCs. Receptors originate from a woman aged 55-70 years in good health and CMV-seropositive. The CDR3 runs from the conserved cysteine through the conserved F or W. Fields, in order: D gene, V gene, J gene, clone size, CDR3 protein, CDR3 DNA. The D gene is left open where the match is weak. The listing skips clone size in some rows; elsewhere it reads once, few, many or a size class.

>-|TRBV5-1|TRBJ1-1|-
CASSPGDRNTEAFF
TGCGCCAGCTCCCCAGGGGATAGGAACACTGAAGCTTTCTTT
>-|TRBV18|TRBJ2-4|-
CASSPGASLQNF
TGTGCCAGCTCACCTGGGGCCAGCCTCCAGAACTTC
>TRBD1|TRBV12-5|TRBJ2-7|-
CASGLVSPPGQGNHEQYF
TGTGCTAGTGGTTTGGTTAGCCCCCCGGGACAGGGTAACCACGAGCAGTACTTC
>TRBD1|TRBV15|TRBJ1-2|-
CATSRDGTGGYGYTF
TGTGCCACCAGCAGAGATGGGACAGGGGGCTATGGCTACACCTTC
>TRBD2|TRBV5-4|TRBJ2-1|-
CASSPPPSGDYYNEQFF
TGTGCCAGCAGCCCCCCTCCTAGCGGGGATTACTACAATGAGCAGTTCTTC
>-|TRBV2|TRBJ2-3|few
CASIRVETDTQYF
TGTGCCAGCATACGGGTTGAAACAGATACGCAGTATTTT
>-|TRBV5-6|TRBJ1-2|-
CASRPPDLYGYTF
TGTGCCAGCAGGCCCCCGGACTTGTATGGCTACACCTTC
>-|TRBV5-4|TRBJ1-2|-
CASSLTPGYGYTF
TGTGCCAGCAGCTTGACCCCCGGCTATGGCTACACCTTC
>TRBD1|TRBV11-3|TRBJ2-1|-
CASSRDSYYNEQFF
TGTGCCAGCAGCAGGGACAGTTATTACAATGAGCAGTTCTTC
>-|TRBV5-1|TRBJ2-7|-
CASSQSSYEQYF
TGCGCCAGCAGCCAGTCCTCCTACGAGCAGTACTTC
>-|TRBV11-2|TRBJ2-7|few
CASSKAASEAYEQYF
TGTGCCAGCAGCAAAGCGGCTAGCGAGGCCTACGAGCAGTACTTC
>TRBD1|TRBV5-6|TRBJ1-2|-
CASSLVGQGDYGYTF
TGTGCCAGCAGCTTGGTCGGACAGGGAGACTATGGCTACACCTTC
>-|TRBV7-2|TRBJ1-6|-
CASSLVVAQEQPLHF
TGTGCCAGCAGCTTAGTCGTTGCACAGGAGCAGCCCCTCCACTTT
>TRBD2|TRBV30|TRBJ2-1|-
CAWGSGSGNEQFF
TGTGCCTGGGGTAGCGGGAGTGGCAATGAGCAGTTCTTC
>TRBD2|TRBV2|TRBJ2-7|-
CASSEASGTYEQYF
TGTGCCAGCAGTGAAGCTAGCGGGACCTACGAGCAGTACTTC
>TRBD1|TRBV5-1|TRBJ1-1|-
CASTRTGVAAGDTEAFF
TGCGCCAGCACGAGGACAGGGGTAGCCGCAGGGGACACTGAAGCTTTCTTT
>-|TRBV5-1|TRBJ1-1|-
CASSVQVNTEAFF
TGCGCCAGCAGCGTTCAGGTGAACACTGAAGCTTTCTTT
>-|TRBV2|TRBJ2-2|-
CASSESGTGELFF
TGTGCCAGCAGTGAATCAGGGACCGGGGAGCTGTTTTTT
>TRBD1|TRBV2|TRBJ2-7|few
CASRGQGGIEQYF
TGTGCCAGCAGGGGACAGGGCGGTATCGAGCAGTACTTC
>-|TRBV13|TRBJ1-2|-
CASSLRDYGYTF
TGTGCCAGCAGCCTCCGAGACTATGGCTACACCTTC
>-|TRBV30|TRBJ1-2|-
CAWSEGKGYGYTF
TGTGCCTGGAGTGAGGGGAAGGGCTATGGCTACACCTTC
>-|TRBV28|TRBJ1-4|once
CASSPSFNEKLFF
TGTGCCAGCAGTCCGAGTTTTAATGAAAAACTGTTTTTT
>-|TRBV5-1|TRBJ2-5|-
CASSSNGQLGGETQYF
TGCGCCAGCAGCTCTAACGGGCAACTAGGAGGAGAGACCCAGTACTTC
>TRBD1|TRBV2|TRBJ1-4|-
CASSFSTGVGEKLFF
TGTGCCAGCAGTTTCTCGACAGGGGTCGGGGAAAAACTGTTTTTT
>-|TRBV5-5|TRBJ2-7|-
CASSLAGVSSYEQYF
TGTGCCAGCAGCTTGGCCGGGGTGAGCTCCTACGAGCAGTACTTC
>-|TRBV2|TRBJ1-1|-
CASVVNTEAFF
TGTGCCAGTGTAGTGAACACTGAAGCTTTCTTT
>-|TRBV10-3|TRBJ2-2|few
CAISERGTGELFF
TGTGCCATCAGTGAGAGGGGGACCGGGGAGCTGTTTTTT
>-|TRBV5-5|TRBJ2-4|-
CASSFGLAKNIQYF
TGTGCCAGCAGCTTTGGACTAGCCAAAAACATTCAGTACTTC
>TRBD1|TRBV6-4|TRBJ1-6|few
CASSDWDSNYNSPLHF
TGTGCCAGCAGTGACTGGGACAGTAACTATAATTCACCCCTCCACTTT
>TRBD2|TRBV15|TRBJ2-7|-
CATSSWPGLAGGKPYEQYF
TGTGCCACCAGCTCCTGGCCGGGACTAGCGGGGGGGAAACCCTACGAGCAGTACTTC
>TRBD2|TRBV6-1|TRBJ2-7|-
CASNPTSNYEQYF
TGTGCCAGCAACCCGACTAGCAACTACGAGCAGTACTTC
>TRBD2|TRBV29-1|TRBJ2-1|-
CSVEGIMGTSGSYNEQFF
TGCAGCGTTGAAGGGATTATGGGGACTAGCGGGTCCTACAATGAGCAGTTCTTC
>-|TRBV30|TRBJ1-1|-
CAWSVLGVGANTEAFF
TGTGCCTGGAGTGTTCTTGGAGTAGGGGCGAACACTGAAGCTTTCTTT
>TRBD1|TRBV7-7|TRBJ2-5|-
CASSTTGGYQETQYF
TGTGCCAGCAGCACCACAGGGGGCTACCAAGAGACCCAGTACTTC
>TRBD1|TRBV4-2|TRBJ1-4|-
CASSPGQGLEKLFF
TGTGCCAGCAGCCCCGGACAGGGTTTGGAAAAACTGTTTTTT
>TRBD1|TRBV6-6|TRBJ2-7|-
CASSRPGQGANEQYF
TGTGCCAGCAGTCGACCGGGACAGGGGGCTAACGAGCAGTACTTC
>TRBD1|TRBV18|TRBJ2-7|-
CASSLTGDSWEQYF
TGTGCCAGCTCCCTCACAGGGGATTCCTGGGAGCAGTACTTC
>-|TRBV6-4|TRBJ1-2|-
CASSESQGRHYGYTF
TGTGCCAGCAGTGAATCCCAGGGGCGGCACTATGGCTACACCTTC
>TRBD2|TRBV28|TRBJ2-7|-
CASSLAHSGGNPYEQYF
TGTGCCAGCAGTTTGGCGCACAGCGGGGGGAACCCCTACGAGCAGTACTTC
>-|TRBV5-1|TRBJ2-2|once
CASSLYAGELFF
TGCGCCAGCAGCTTGTATGCCGGGGAGCTGTTTTTT
>TRBD1|TRBV7-2|TRBJ2-7|-
CASSLVDRAEQYF
TGTGCCAGCAGCTTAGTGGACAGGGCCGAGCAGTACTTC
>-|TRBV21-1|TRBJ2-7|-
CATRGTDSYEQYF
TGTGCCACCAGGGGGACAGACTCCTACGAGCAGTACTTC
>TRBD1|TRBV9|TRBJ2-3|few
CASSTQGGTDTQYF
TGTGCCAGCAGCACCCAGGGGGGCACAGATACGCAGTATTTT
>TRBD2|TRBV19|TRBJ2-5|-
CASTQAGGRTQYF
TGTGCCAGTACACAGGCCGGGGGGAGGACCCAGTACTTC
>-|TRBV28|TRBJ2-7|few
CASSLQGYEQYF
TGTGCCAGCAGTTTACAGGGGTACGAGCAGTACTTC
>TRBD1|TRBV19|TRBJ2-2|-
CASSGTGTDVGELFF
TGTGCCAGTAGTGGAACCGGGACAGATGTCGGGGAGCTGTTTTTT